This T cell receptor (beta chain) was observed in a study of shared clonotypes between healthy human individuals. Study at large: Contributing individuals were a couple of females and three males aged 18 to 49. Three plates each covered CD4 naive and memory; CD8 naive two, CD8 memory one.

A split of CD4+ cells into CD45RA+ naive and CD45RA-negative memory subsets was performed. The method was immunoSEQ multiplex PCR; TCRdb's version includes in-frame clones alone and lacks a portion of them. Here the sample spans about 1,500,000 clones, 96% being singletons. For this clone: Its antigen remains unknown.

V shed 3 bases and J 6 bases; nucleotides not matched to a gene: 6. The germline V gene encodes CDR1 SGHTA and CDR2 FQGTGA. The CDR3 covers 16 residues. Whole-study findings and limits: Generally, naive subsets came out with larger estimated richness than memory subsets.

The V call is TRBV7-3, the J call TRBJ2-1; 12 nucleotides align to TRBD2. Material for sequencing was naive CD4+ T cells sorted from blood. Subset meaning: CD45RA+ positively selected. The TCR was taken from a man aged 25-40 years in good health. CDR3 protein: CASSFGLAGGGNEQFF. The CDR3 DNA reads as TGTGCCAGCAGCTTTGGGCTAGCGGGAGGGGGCAATGAGCAGTTCTTC.